Below are 19 T cell receptor beta chains sequenced from a single sample in a study of response to subunit inactivated influenza vaccine. TCRdb itself ran the RT-PCR reads through MiXCR, one entry per CDR3 protein. The sample consists of about 570,000 distinct CDR3 sequences, approximately 10% of them appearing once. The same sample was also used in a study of T cells expressing NK-cell markers. Turning to that study: As the method of synthesis, 5'RACE template switching with UMIs yielded TCR beta cDNA.

The material was PBMCs from blood, obtained on the day of vaccination. The receptors originated from a man aged 50-59 years who received an inactivated influenza vaccine.

This clonotype showed up just a few times. This chain joins TRBV7-9 and TRBJ2-3, with D possibly called TRBD1 or TRBD2 (6 bases each). Germline-derived CDR1 and CDR2 are SEHNR and FQNEAQ (reference sequence). CDR3 size: 17 residues. Trimming stripped 0 bases from V and 4 bases from J, with 17 bases between. The chain's CDR3 is CASSLAHKEGVADTQYF. The CDR3, as DNA: TGTGCCAGCAGCTTAGCACATAAGGAGGGGGTGGCAGATACGCAGTATTTT.

The gene calls are TRBV18 and TRBJ2-3; TRBD1 aligns across 8 bases. J gave up 3 bases and V 2 bases, and 7 bases lay outside the gene matches. Germline assignment: CDR1 KGHSH and CDR2 LQKENI. The CDR3 loop spans 16 amino acids. The CDR3 DNA reads as TGTGCCAGCTCACCATCAGCACAGGGGGGAACAGATACGCAGTATTTT. Encoded protein: CASSPSAQGGTDTQYF.

This chain uses TRBV2 with TRBJ2-3, with D maybe TRBD1 (6 bases). Trimming left V 5 bases short and J 2 bases short, with 17 bases between. CDR3 length: 16 residues. CDR1 is SNHLY and CDR2 is FYNNEI in the germline V gene. The CDR3 region is CASSWRGTTYTDTQYF. Written as DNA, the CDR3 is TGTGCCAGCAGTTGGAGAGGGACAACTTACACAGATACGCAGTATTTT.

This clonotype was seen a handful of times. The chain is built from TRBV10-3 and TRBJ2-2; no firm D call. The CDR3 contains 13 residues. The germline V gene has CDR1 ENHRY and CDR2 SYGVKD. V was cut by 6 bases and J by 1 base, with 6 bases left in between. In DNA, the CDR3 is TGTGCCATCAGGTCAGGGAACACCGGGGAGCTGTTTTTT. Translating gives CAIRSGNTGELFF.

This clonotype was counted only a few times. The chain couples TRBV18 to TRBJ2-3; 16 bases are a match to TRBD2. From germline, CDR1 is KGHSH and CDR2 LQKENI. This CDR3 contains 20 residues. With V trimmed by 3 bases and J by 2 bases, 11 bases remained unmatched. The CDR3 region has the DNA TGTGCCAGCTCACCTCCGGGACTAGCGGGGGGGACCCCCAACACAGATACGCAGTATTTT. It yields the protein CASSPPGLAGGTPNTDTQYF.

This clonotype appeared a few times. The J gene is TRBJ1-1, the V gene TRBV20-1; D is possibly TRBD1 (6 bases). The CDR3 extends over 14 amino acids. With 3 bases removed from V and 2 bases from J, the gap between germline ends came to 13 bases. Per the germline V gene, CDR1 is DFQATT and CDR2 is SNEGSKA (reference sequence). DNA of the CDR3: TGCAGTGCTAGGGGGGCCTTTACAAACACTGAAGCTTTCTTT. Translated, it gives CSARGAFTNTEAFF.

The sample holds many counts of this clonotype. The V gene is TRBV5-1, the J gene TRBJ2-7, with unresolved D. V lost 1 base and J lost 4, with 9 bases in between. CDR3 size: 13 residues. Germline CDR1 is SGHRS and CDR2 is YFSETQ. CDR3 protein: CASSLRTTYEQYF. The DNA for the CDR3 is TGCGCCAGCAGCTTGAGGACCACTTACGAGCAGTACTTC. Full variable domain (missing parts from reference TRBV5-1 and TRBJ2-7): KAGVTQTPRYLIKTRGQQVTLSCSPISGHRSVSWYQQTPGQGLQFLFEYFSETQRNKGNFPGRFSGRQFSNSRSEMNVSTLELGDSALYLCASSLRTTYEQYFGPGTRLTVT.

This CDR3 reads CASSQDRSYSGANVLTF. The CDR3, as DNA: TGCGCCAGCAGCCAAGATCGAAGTTACTCTGGGGCCAACGTCCTGACTTTC. V and J are TRBV4-3 and TRBJ2-6; D unresolved. V was cut by 0 bases and J by 0 bases, with 9 bases left in between. Germline V gene data show CDR1 as LGHNA and CDR2 as YSLEER. The CDR3 covers 17 residues.

CDR3 sequence: CAISTGTGSYEQYF. CDR3 DNA sequence: TGTGCCATCAGTACCGGGACAGGAAGCTACGAGCAGTACTTC. The chain combines TRBV10-3 with TRBJ2-7, with 8 bases matching TRBD1. The CDR3 covers 14 residues. Germline CDR1 reads ENHRY; CDR2 reads SYGVKD. The ends lost 5 bases at V and 3 bases at J; junction bases unmatched: 6.

The rearrangement uses TRBV27 and TRBJ2-3, with 11 positions matching TRBD2. Germline CDR1 is MNHEY and CDR2 is SMNVEV (reference sequence). With 4 bases clipped from V and 2 bases from J, the junction kept 11 bases outside the gene matches. The CDR3 is 18 residues long. Here the CDR3 DNA reads TGTGCCAGCAGTTCACGCCCCGGACTAGCGGGCGCCACAGATACGCAGTATTTT. This sequence encodes CASSSRPGLAGATDTQYF.

The chain couples TRBV3-1 to TRBJ2-1; TRBD2 matches 8 bases. This CDR3 comprises 14 residues. Trimming removed 1 base from V and 7 bases from J; junction bases left unmatched: 3. Germline V lookup: CDR1 LGHDT, CDR2 YNNKEL (reference sequence). The DNA for the CDR3 is TGTGCCAGCAGCCAAGGTGGCGGGGGGAATGAGCAGTTCTTC. It encodes CASSQGGGGNEQFF.

The chain has TRBV10-2 and TRBJ1-1; D is ambiguous. The V and J ends lost 0 bases and 0 bases respectively, with 8 bases between them. CDR3 size: 15 residues. Germline V gene data show CDR1 as WSHSY and CDR2 as SAAADI. The CDR3 DNA follows: TGCGCCAGCAGTGAGTCTTCACTTATGAACACTGAAGCTTTCTTT. This codes for CASSESSLMNTEAFF.

The chain combines TRBV7-9 with TRBJ2-7, with 10 nucleotides matching TRBD2. The CDR3 sequence is 16 residues long. The V gene end was trimmed by 7 bases and the J gene end by 7 bases; junction bases not matched to a gene: 16. In germline, CDR1 is SEHNR, CDR2 FQNEAQ (reference sequence). This CDR3 reads CASNSALAGNIGEQYF. The CDR3 DNA follows: TGTGCCAGCAACTCAGCACTAGCGGGGAATATAGGGGAGCAGTACTTC.

This clonotype has only a few counts. The V gene is TRBV7-9, the J gene TRBJ2-1; the match to TRBD2 covers 13 bases. V lost 5 bases and J lost 4; bases outside the gene matches: 8. The CDR3 has 17 amino acids. CDR1 SEHNR and CDR2 FQNEAQ come from the germline V gene (reference sequence). CDR3 in amino acids: CASSARWTSGGYNEQFF. The CDR3 coding sequence is TGTGCCAGCAGCGCGCGCTGGACTAGCGGGGGATACAATGAGCAGTTCTTC. The variable domain in full, completed from reference TRBV7-9 and TRBJ2-1, reads DTGVSQNPRHKITKRGQNVTFRCDPISEHNRLYWYRQTLGQGPEFLTYFQNEAQLEKSRLLSDRFSAERPKGSFSTLEIQRTEQGDSAMYLCASSARWTSGGYNEQFFGPGTRLTVL.

J is TRBJ1-6 and V is TRBV14; a weak D match, TRBD1 (5 bases). This CDR3 is 16 amino acids long. CDR1 is SGHDN, CDR2 FVKESK, per germline. V was cut by 3 bases and J by 5 bases, with 14 bases left in between. The CDR3 spells CASSHTTAFNNSPLHF. CDR3 nucleotide sequence: TGTGCCAGCAGCCACACGACAGCTTTTAATAATTCACCCCTCCACTTT. The entire variable domain, with the rest obtained from reference TRBV14 and TRBJ1-6, is as follows: EAGVTQFPSHSVIEKGQTVTLRCDPISGHDNLYWYRRVMGKEIKFLLHFVKESKQDESGMPNNRFLAERTGGTYSTLKVQPAELEDSGVYFCASSHTTAFNNSPLHFGNGTRLTVT.

In this sample, this clonotype turned up a few times. The chain has TRBV10-3 and TRBJ2-3, with TRBD2 matching over 9 bases. V lost 3 bases, J lost 8 bases, and 6 bases stayed unmatched. Germline-derived CDR1 and CDR2 are ENHRY and SYGVKD. The CDR3 is 14 amino acids. CDR3 coding DNA: TGTGCCATCAGTGAAGCGGGGGGCCTTGGTACGCAGTATTTT. Its translation: CAISEAGGLGTQYF.

This clonotype was seen more than once but under ten times. V is TRBV4-1 and J is TRBJ2-1; D may be TRBD2 (6 bases). The CDR3 is made up of 15 amino acids. Germline loops: CDR1 MGHRA, CDR2 YSYEKL. V was clipped by 2 bases and J by 4 bases, with 12 bases between them. This chain's CDR3 is CASSQWRGEYNEQFF. The CDR3 DNA reads TGCGCCAGCAGCCAATGGAGGGGCGAATACAATGAGCAGTTCTTC.

This clonotype was observed a few times. CDR3 nucleotide sequence: TGTGCCAGCAGCCATGACGACAGCACAGATACGCAGTATTTT. Translation gives CASSHDDSTDTQYF. The chain couples TRBV3-1 to TRBJ2-3; D remains ambiguous. The V gene lost 3 bases and the J gene lost 0 bases, with 7 bases spanning the gap. Germline CDR1 reads LGHDT; CDR2 reads YNNKEL (reference sequence). The CDR3 has 14 residues.

This clonotype was counted a few times. This rearrangement joins TRBV10-3 to TRBJ1-1, with D unresolved. Germline V gene data show CDR1 as ENHRY and CDR2 as SYGVKD. The V gene lost 0 bases and the J gene lost 1 base, with 3 bases spanning the gap. The CDR3 spans 13 residues. The CDR3 region has the DNA TGTGCCATCAGTGAGTCAGAGAACACTGAAGCTTTCTTT. This codes for CAISESENTEAFF.